The rows below give T cell receptor beta chains drawn from one sample of a study of blood T cell repertoires in COVID-19. Profiled with immunoSEQ multiplex PCR; TCRdb holds only in-frame clones, not every one. The table includes a few hundred thousand clones, roughly 80% detected once. The source material was PBMCs or T cells enriched from blood (not recorded which). These receptors were taken from a man younger than 40 with acute COVID-19. The CDR3 runs from the conserved cysteine through the conserved F or W. Each record gives: CDR3 protein, CDR3 DNA, clone size, D gene, J gene, V gene. A D gene is named only where the DNA matches it firmly. Clone size is stated in some rows and not others, as once, few, many or a class when expanded.

CDR3 protein: CAISADTYNEQFF
CDR3 DNA: TGTGCCATCAGTGCGGACACTTACAATGAGCAGTTCTTC
clone size: NA
D gene: NA
J gene: TRBJ2-1
V gene: TRBV10-3

CDR3 protein: CASRQVLSQPQHF
CDR3 DNA: TGTGCCAGCAGACAGGTTCTATCGCAGCCCCAGCATTTT
clone size: NA
D gene: NA
J gene: TRBJ1-5
V gene: TRBV19

CDR3 protein: CATSDYTGWGEQFF
CDR3 DNA: TGTGCCACCAGTGACTATACAGGGTGGGGTGAGCAGTTCTTC
clone size: NA
D gene: NA
J gene: TRBJ2-1
V gene: TRBV24-1

CDR3 protein: CASSSGTGGNTEAFF
CDR3 DNA: TGTGCCAGCAGTTCAGGGACAGGGGGTAACACTGAAGCTTTCTTT
clone size: once
D gene: TRBD1
J gene: TRBJ1-1
V gene: TRBV6-5

CDR3 protein: CASSQEGASNQPQHF
CDR3 DNA: TGTGCCAGCAGTCAAGAGGGAGCTAGCAATCAGCCCCAGCATTTT
clone size: once
D gene: NA
J gene: TRBJ1-5
V gene: TRBV3-1/TRBV3-2

CDR3 protein: CASETGLGDNEQFF
CDR3 DNA: TGTGCCAGCGAGACGGGACTAGGTGACAATGAGCAGTTCTTC
clone size: NA
D gene: TRBD2
J gene: TRBJ2-1
V gene: TRBV2

CDR3 protein: CASRLNDRGVSGYTF
CDR3 DNA: TGTGCCAGCAGACTTAATGACAGGGGCGTGTCTGGCTACACCTTC
clone size: NA
D gene: TRBD1
J gene: TRBJ1-2
V gene: TRBV5-4

CDR3 protein: CASSLDTNEQFF
CDR3 DNA: TGCGCCAGCAGCTTGGACACCAATGAGCAGTTCTTC
clone size: once
D gene: NA
J gene: TRBJ2-1
V gene: TRBV5-1

CDR3 protein: CASSPQAQNTEAFF
CDR3 DNA: TGTGCCAGCAGCCCACAGGCCCAGAACACTGAAGCTTTCTTT
clone size: few
D gene: NA
J gene: TRBJ1-1
V gene: TRBV7-2

CDR3 protein: CASSLTGFGNTIYF
CDR3 DNA: TGTGCCAGCAGTTTAACGGGTTTTGGAAACACCATATATTTT
clone size: NA
D gene: NA
J gene: TRBJ1-3
V gene: TRBV27

CDR3 protein: CASSLRQGGSDEQFF
CDR3 DNA: TGTGCCAGCAGCTTACGGCAGGGGGGTTCGGATGAGCAGTTCTTC
clone size: NA
D gene: NA
J gene: TRBJ2-1
V gene: TRBV11-1

CDR3 protein: CASSQATNEKLFF
CDR3 DNA: TGTGCCAGCAGCCAGGCAACTAATGAAAAACTGTTTTTT
clone size: NA
D gene: NA
J gene: TRBJ1-4
V gene: TRBV5-5

CDR3 protein: CASSLAGQGRSSYTF
CDR3 DNA: TGTGCCAGCAGCTTAGCTGGACAGGGTAGGAGTAGCTACACCTTC
clone size: few
D gene: TRBD1
J gene: TRBJ1-2
V gene: TRBV7-8

CDR3 protein: CASSRDSSYNEQFF
CDR3 DNA: TGTGCCAGCAGCCGGGACTCGAGCTACAATGAGCAGTTCTTC
clone size: NA
D gene: NA
J gene: TRBJ2-1
V gene: TRBV11-2

CDR3 protein: CAGRDRGYGYTF
CDR3 DNA: TGTGCCGGAAGGGACAGGGGCTATGGCTACACCTTC
clone size: NA
D gene: TRBD1
J gene: TRBJ1-2
V gene: TRBV19

CDR3 protein: CASSRPGGNTEAFF
CDR3 DNA: TGTGCCAGCAGCCGTCCAGGGGGCAACACTGAAGCTTTCTTT
clone size: NA
D gene: TRBD1
J gene: TRBJ1-1
V gene: TRBV5-4

CDR3 protein: CASSQVQGNTEAFF
CDR3 DNA: TGTGCCAGCAGCCAAGTACAGGGGAACACTGAAGCTTTCTTT
clone size: NA
D gene: NA
J gene: TRBJ1-1
V gene: TRBV4-2

CDR3 protein: CASSLEQGTGELFF
CDR3 DNA: TGCGCCAGCAGCTTGGAACAGGGGACCGGGGAGCTGTTTTTT
clone size: NA
D gene: TRBD1
J gene: TRBJ2-2
V gene: TRBV5-1

CDR3 protein: CASSLGQPLTGELFF
CDR3 DNA: TGTGCCAGCAGCCTGGGACAGCCTTTAACCGGGGAGCTGTTTTTT
clone size: once
D gene: TRBD1
J gene: TRBJ2-2
V gene: TRBV7-9

CDR3 protein: CATRQGAASPLHF
CDR3 DNA: TGTGCCACCCGACAGGGGGCAGCGTCACCCCTCCACTTT
clone size: NA
D gene: TRBD1
J gene: TRBJ1-6
V gene: TRBV7-8

CDR3 protein: CASSPQTGVRGRNTIYF
CDR3 DNA: TGTGCCAGCAGTCCACAGACCGGGGTCCGAGGTCGGAACACCATATATTTT
clone size: NA
D gene: NA
J gene: TRBJ1-3
V gene: TRBV6-6

CDR3 protein: CASSPRLVRNEQFF
CDR3 DNA: TGTGCCAGCAGCCCTCGACTAGTCCGCAATGAGCAGTTCTTC
clone size: NA
D gene: NA
J gene: TRBJ2-1
V gene: TRBV13

CDR3 protein: CASCGAAAETQYF
CDR3 DNA: TGTGCCAGTTGTGGGGCTGCAGCCGAGACCCAGTACTTC
clone size: NA
D gene: NA
J gene: TRBJ2-5
V gene: TRBV3-1/TRBV3-2

CDR3 protein: CASSESGTGADTQYF
CDR3 DNA: TGTGCCAGCAGTGAATCCGGGACAGGGGCAGATACGCAGTATTTT
clone size: NA
D gene: TRBD1
J gene: TRBJ2-3
V gene: TRBV6-4

CDR3 protein: CASNLGQVEGYTF
CDR3 DNA: TGTGCCAGCAACCTCGGACAGGTTGAAGGCTACACCTTC
clone size: few
D gene: TRBD1
J gene: TRBJ1-2
V gene: TRBV12-3/TRBV12-4

CDR3 protein: CASRQTQIEQFF
CDR3 DNA: TGTGCCAGCAGACAGACCCAAATTGAGCAGTTCTTC
clone size: NA
D gene: NA
J gene: TRBJ2-1
V gene: TRBV6-5

CDR3 protein: CASSESSYNSPLHF
CDR3 DNA: TGTGCCAGCAGCGAGAGCTCCTATAATTCACCCCTCCACTTT
clone size: NA
D gene: NA
J gene: TRBJ1-6
V gene: TRBV25-1

CDR3 protein: CASRDRTEAFF
CDR3 DNA: TGTGCCAGCAGAGACAGGACTGAAGCTTTCTTT
clone size: NA
D gene: NA
J gene: TRBJ1-1
V gene: TRBV12-3/TRBV12-4

CDR3 protein: CAWSVSGANSNQPQHF
CDR3 DNA: TGTGCCTGGAGTGTTTCTGGGGCCAATAGCAATCAGCCCCAGCATTTT
clone size: NA
D gene: NA
J gene: TRBJ1-5
V gene: TRBV30

CDR3 protein: CASSQGGGAFEAFF
CDR3 DNA: TGTGCCAGCAGCCAGGGGGGTGGGGCCTTTGAAGCTTTCTTT
clone size: NA
D gene: TRBD1
J gene: TRBJ1-1
V gene: TRBV11-2

CDR3 protein: CATRDTHTEAFF
CDR3 DNA: TGCGCCACCCGGGACACTCACACTGAAGCTTTCTTT
clone size: once
D gene: NA
J gene: TRBJ1-1
V gene: TRBV10-2

CDR3 protein: CASSASGGRDQPQHF
CDR3 DNA: TGTGCCAGCAGCGCTTCGGGGGGCAGGGACCAGCCCCAGCATTTT
clone size: NA
D gene: NA
J gene: TRBJ1-5
V gene: TRBV7-8

CDR3 protein: CASREHGNTEAFF
CDR3 DNA: TGTGCCAGTAGGGAGCACGGGAACACTGAAGCTTTCTTT
clone size: NA
D gene: NA
J gene: TRBJ1-1
V gene: TRBV6-5

CDR3 protein: CATSRDRGGAEAFF
CDR3 DNA: TGTGCCACCAGCAGAGATCGTGGGGGCGCCGAGGCTTTCTTT
clone size: NA
D gene: NA
J gene: TRBJ1-1
V gene: TRBV15

CDR3 protein: CASSAGTGFNSPLHF
CDR3 DNA: TGTGCCAGCAGTGCCGGGACAGGGTTTAATTCACCCCTCCACTTT
clone size: NA
D gene: TRBD1
J gene: TRBJ1-6
V gene: TRBV6-2/TRBV6-3

CDR3 protein: CASSDPRNIQYF
CDR3 DNA: TGTGCCAGCAGTGATCCTCGGAACATTCAGTACTTC
clone size: NA
D gene: NA
J gene: TRBJ2-4
V gene: TRBV2

CDR3 protein: CASSPPGLVDSPLHF
CDR3 DNA: TGTGCCAGCTCACCCCCTGGCTTGGTGGATTCACCCCTCCACTTT
clone size: NA
D gene: NA
J gene: TRBJ1-6
V gene: TRBV18

CDR3 protein: CASSPGRGRESSPLHF
CDR3 DNA: TGTGCCAGCAGCCCTGGACGAGGCAGGGAATCATCACCCCTCCACTTT
clone size: NA
D gene: NA
J gene: TRBJ1-6
V gene: TRBV13

CDR3 protein: CASSSLAGASYNEQFF
CDR3 DNA: TGTGCCAGCAGTTCACTAGCGGGAGCGTCCTACAATGAGCAGTTCTTC
clone size: once
D gene: TRBD2
J gene: TRBJ2-1
V gene: TRBV7-9

CDR3 protein: CATSRGVGETQYF
CDR3 DNA: TGTGCCACCTCCAGGGGGGTTGGAGAGACCCAGTACTTC
clone size: NA
D gene: NA
J gene: TRBJ2-5
V gene: TRBV19

CDR3 protein: CASSPGRGTNEKLFF
CDR3 DNA: TGCGCCAGCAGTCCCGGACGGGGAACTAATGAAAAACTGTTTTTT
clone size: once
D gene: NA
J gene: TRBJ1-4
V gene: TRBV5-1

CDR3 protein: CASSLSLQGMGGYTF
CDR3 DNA: TGTGCCAGCAGCTTAAGTCTACAGGGTATGGGTGGCTACACCTTC
clone size: NA
D gene: NA
J gene: TRBJ1-2
V gene: TRBV7-2

CDR3 protein: CASRDRTNTGELFF
CDR3 DNA: TGTGCCAGCCGGGACAGGACGAACACCGGGGAGCTGTTTTTT
clone size: NA
D gene: TRBD1
J gene: TRBJ2-2
V gene: TRBV14